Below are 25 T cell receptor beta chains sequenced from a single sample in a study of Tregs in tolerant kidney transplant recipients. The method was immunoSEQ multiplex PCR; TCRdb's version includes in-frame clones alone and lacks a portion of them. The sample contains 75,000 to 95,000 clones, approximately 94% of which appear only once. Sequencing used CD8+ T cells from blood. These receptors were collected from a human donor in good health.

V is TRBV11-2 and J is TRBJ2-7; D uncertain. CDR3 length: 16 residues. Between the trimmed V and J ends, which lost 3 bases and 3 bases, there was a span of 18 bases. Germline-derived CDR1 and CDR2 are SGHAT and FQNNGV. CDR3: CASSLRLDNLHYEQYF. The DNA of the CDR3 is TGTGCCAGCAGCTTGCGCTTAGACAACCTACACTACGAGCAGTACTTC.

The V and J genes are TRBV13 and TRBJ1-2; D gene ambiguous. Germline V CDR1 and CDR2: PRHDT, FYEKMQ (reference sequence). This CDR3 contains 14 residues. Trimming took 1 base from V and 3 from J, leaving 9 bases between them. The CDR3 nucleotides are TGTGCCAGCAGCTTAGTTCCAGACGACTATGGCTACACCTTC. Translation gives CASSLVPDDYGYTF.

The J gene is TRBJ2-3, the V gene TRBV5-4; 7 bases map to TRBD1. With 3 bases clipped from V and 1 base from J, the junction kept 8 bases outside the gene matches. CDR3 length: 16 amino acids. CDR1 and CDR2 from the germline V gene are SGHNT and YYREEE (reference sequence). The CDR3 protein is CASSSPGTDGTDTQYF. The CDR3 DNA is TGTGCCAGCAGCTCGCCCGGGACAGATGGCACAGATACGCAGTATTTT.

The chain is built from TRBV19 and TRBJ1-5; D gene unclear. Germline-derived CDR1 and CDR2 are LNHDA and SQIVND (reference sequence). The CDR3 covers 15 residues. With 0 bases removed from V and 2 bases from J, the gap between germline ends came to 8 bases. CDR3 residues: CASSIDRWRNQPQHF. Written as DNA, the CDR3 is TGTGCCAGTAGTATAGATCGTTGGCGCAATCAGCCCCAGCATTTT.

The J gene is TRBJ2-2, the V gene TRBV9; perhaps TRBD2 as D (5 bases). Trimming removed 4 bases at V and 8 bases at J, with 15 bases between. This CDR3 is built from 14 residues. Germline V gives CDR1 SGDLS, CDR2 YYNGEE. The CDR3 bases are TGTGCCAGCAGCCGCCCTACTAGGATAGGGGAGCTGTTTTTT. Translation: CASSRPTRIGELFF.

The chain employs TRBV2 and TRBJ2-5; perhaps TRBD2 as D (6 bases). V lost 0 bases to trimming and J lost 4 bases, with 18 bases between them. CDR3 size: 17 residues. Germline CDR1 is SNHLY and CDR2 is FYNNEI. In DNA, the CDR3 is TGTGCCAGCAGTGAAGCGCTGTCGCGGGGTTCGGTAGAGACCCAGTACTTC. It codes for CASSEALSRGSVETQYF.

The DNA for the CDR3 is TGTGCCAGCTCACCCCCGGGTAGGGGAGAGACCCAGTACTTC. It is translated as CASSPPGRGETQYF. The chain joins TRBV18 to TRBJ2-5; perhaps TRBD1 as D (5 bases). Per germline, CDR1 KGHSH and CDR2 LQKENI. The CDR3 covers 14 residues. Trimming stripped 3 bases from V and 4 bases from J, with 12 bases between.

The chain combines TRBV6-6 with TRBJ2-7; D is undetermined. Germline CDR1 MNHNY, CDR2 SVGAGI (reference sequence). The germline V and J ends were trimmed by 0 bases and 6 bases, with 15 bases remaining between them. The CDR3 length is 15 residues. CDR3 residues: CASSYSTGPTGEQYF. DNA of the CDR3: TGTGCCAGCAGTTACTCCACCGGGCCAACGGGCGAGCAGTACTTC.

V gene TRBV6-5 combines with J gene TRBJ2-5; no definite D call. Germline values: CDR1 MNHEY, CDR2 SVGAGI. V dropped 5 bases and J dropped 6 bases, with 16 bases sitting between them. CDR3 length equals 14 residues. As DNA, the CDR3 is TGTGCCAGCAGTGACATCCCGCGGCCGAAGACCCAGTACTTC. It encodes CASSDIPRPKTQYF.

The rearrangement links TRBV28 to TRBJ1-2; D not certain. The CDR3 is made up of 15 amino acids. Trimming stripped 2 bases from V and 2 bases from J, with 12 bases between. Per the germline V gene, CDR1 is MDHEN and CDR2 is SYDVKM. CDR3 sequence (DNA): TGTGCCAGCAGTTTACCGGAGGGCAGAAACTATGGCTACACCTTC. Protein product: CASSLPEGRNYGYTF.

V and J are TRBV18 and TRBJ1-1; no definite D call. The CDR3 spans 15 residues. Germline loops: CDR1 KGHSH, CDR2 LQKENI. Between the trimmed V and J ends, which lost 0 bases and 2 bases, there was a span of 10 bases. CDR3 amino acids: CASSPPGYDNTEAFF. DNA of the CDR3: TGTGCCAGCTCACCACCGGGCTACGACAACACTGAAGCTTTCTTT.

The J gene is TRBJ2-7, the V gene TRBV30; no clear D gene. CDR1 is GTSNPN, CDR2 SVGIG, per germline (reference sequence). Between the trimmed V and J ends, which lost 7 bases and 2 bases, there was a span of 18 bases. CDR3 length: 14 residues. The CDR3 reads CASSSIDWAYEQYF. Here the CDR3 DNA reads TGTGCCTCCTCCTCGATCGATTGGGCCTACGAGCAGTACTTC.

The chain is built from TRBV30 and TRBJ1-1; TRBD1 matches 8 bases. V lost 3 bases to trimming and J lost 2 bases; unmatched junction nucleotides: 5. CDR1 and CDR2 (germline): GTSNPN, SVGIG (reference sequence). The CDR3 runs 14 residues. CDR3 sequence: CAWSRQGYNTEAFF. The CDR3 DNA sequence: TGTGCCTGGAGCCGACAGGGGTATAACACTGAAGCTTTCTTT.

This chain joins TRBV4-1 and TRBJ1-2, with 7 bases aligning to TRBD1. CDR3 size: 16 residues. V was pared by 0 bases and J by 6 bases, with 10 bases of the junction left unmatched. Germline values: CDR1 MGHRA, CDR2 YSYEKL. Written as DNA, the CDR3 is TGCGCCAGCAGCCAAGATCTTTACGGACAGGACGATGGCTACACCTTC. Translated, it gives CASSQDLYGQDDGYTF.

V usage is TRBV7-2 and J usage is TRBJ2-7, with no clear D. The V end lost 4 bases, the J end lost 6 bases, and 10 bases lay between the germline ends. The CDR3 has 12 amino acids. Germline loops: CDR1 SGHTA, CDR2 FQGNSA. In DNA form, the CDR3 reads TGTGCCAGCAGCTGGGTAGGGTTCGAGCAGTACTTC. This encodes CASSWVGFEQYF.

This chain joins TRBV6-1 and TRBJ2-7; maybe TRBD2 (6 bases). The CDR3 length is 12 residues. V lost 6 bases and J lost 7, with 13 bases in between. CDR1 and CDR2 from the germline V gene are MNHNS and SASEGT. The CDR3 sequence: CASREGRGEQYF. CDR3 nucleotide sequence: TGTGCCAGCAGGGAGGGTCGGGGGGAGCAGTACTTC.

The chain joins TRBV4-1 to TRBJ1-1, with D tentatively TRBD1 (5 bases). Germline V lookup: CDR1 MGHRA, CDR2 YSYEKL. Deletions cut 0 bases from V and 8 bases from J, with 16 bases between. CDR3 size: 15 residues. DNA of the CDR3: TGCGCCAGCAGCCAAGATTGGGGGTCCTTGGGGGAAGCTTTCTTT. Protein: CASSQDWGSLGEAFF.

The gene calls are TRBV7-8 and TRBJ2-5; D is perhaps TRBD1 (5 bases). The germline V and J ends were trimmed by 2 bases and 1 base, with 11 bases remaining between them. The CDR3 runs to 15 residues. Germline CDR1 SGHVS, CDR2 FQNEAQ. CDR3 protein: CASSLIRGSQETQYF. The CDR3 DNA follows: TGTGCCAGCAGCTTAATAAGGGGAAGCCAAGAGACCCAGTACTTC. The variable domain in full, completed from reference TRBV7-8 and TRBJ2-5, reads GAGVSQSPRYKVAKRGQDVALRCDPISGHVSLFWYQQALGQGPEFLTYFQNEAQLDKSGLPSDRFFAERPEGSVSTLKIQRTQQEDSAVYLCASSLIRGSQETQYFGPGTRLLVL.

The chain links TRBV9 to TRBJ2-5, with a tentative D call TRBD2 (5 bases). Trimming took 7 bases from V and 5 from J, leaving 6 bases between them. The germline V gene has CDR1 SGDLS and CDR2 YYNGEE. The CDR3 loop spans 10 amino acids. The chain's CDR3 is CASGEETQYF. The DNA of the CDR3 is TGTGCCAGCGGGGAGGAGACCCAGTACTTC.

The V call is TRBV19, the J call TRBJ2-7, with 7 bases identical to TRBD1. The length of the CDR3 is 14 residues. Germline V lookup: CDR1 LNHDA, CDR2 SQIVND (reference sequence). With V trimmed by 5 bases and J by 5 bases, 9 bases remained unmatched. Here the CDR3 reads CASSYDRAPDEQYF. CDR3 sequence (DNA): TGTGCCAGTAGTTACGACAGGGCTCCCGACGAGCAGTACTTC.

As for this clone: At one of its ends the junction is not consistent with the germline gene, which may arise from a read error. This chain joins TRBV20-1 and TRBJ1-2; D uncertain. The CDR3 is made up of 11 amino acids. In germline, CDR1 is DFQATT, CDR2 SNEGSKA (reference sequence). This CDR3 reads CSSAGNYGYTF. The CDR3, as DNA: TGTTCCTCCGCCGGGAACTATGGCTACACCTTC.

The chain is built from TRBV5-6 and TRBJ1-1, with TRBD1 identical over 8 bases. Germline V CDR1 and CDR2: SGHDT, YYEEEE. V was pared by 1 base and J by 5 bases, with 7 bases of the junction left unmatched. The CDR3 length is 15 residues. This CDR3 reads CASSLTWTGRTEAFF. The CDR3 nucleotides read TGTGCCAGCAGCTTGACTTGGACAGGGAGGACTGAAGCTTTCTTT. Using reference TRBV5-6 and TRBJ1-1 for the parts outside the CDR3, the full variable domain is DAGVTQSPTHLIKTRGQQVTLRCSPKSGHDTVSWYQQALGQGPQFIFQYYEEEERQRGNFPDRFSGHQFPNYSSELNVNALLLGDSALYLCASSLTWTGRTEAFFGQGTRLTVV.

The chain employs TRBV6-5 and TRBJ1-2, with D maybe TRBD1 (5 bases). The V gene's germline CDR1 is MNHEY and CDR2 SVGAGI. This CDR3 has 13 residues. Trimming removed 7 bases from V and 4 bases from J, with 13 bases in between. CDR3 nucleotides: TGTGCCAGCACGGGACCTACCGGCTATGGCTACACCTTC. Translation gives CASTGPTGYGYTF.

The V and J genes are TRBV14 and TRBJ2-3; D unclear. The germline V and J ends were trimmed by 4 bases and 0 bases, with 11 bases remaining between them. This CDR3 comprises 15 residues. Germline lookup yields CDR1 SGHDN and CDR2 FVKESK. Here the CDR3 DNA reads TGTGCCAGCAGCCTCGGGCAGGTGAGCACAGATACGCAGTATTTT. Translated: CASSLGQVSTDTQYF.

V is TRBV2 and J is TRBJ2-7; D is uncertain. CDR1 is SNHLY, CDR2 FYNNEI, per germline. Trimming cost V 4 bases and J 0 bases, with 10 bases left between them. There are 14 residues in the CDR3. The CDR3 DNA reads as TGTGCCAGCAGTGTGCCGCAGTCCTCCTACGAGCAGTACTTC. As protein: CASSVPQSSYEQYF.